Shown below are 5 T cell receptor beta chains from a single sample sequenced in a study of regulatory T cells in long-lasting Graves disease. Construction of the TCR beta libraries employed iRepertoire HTBI primers in conjunction with Arm-PCR of CDR3 regions. TCRdb re-called the multiplex PCR reads through MiXCR, storing one row per CDR3 protein. The table includes about 380,000 distinct CDR3 sequences, around 15% detected once. Time point noted: newly diagnosed GD, antithyroid drugs for less than 3 months. PBMCs were the source of the RNA used for TCR sequencing. Sequenced material: peripheral blood mononuclear cells (PBMCs), taken at new diagnosis, from a patient treated with antithyroid drugs. Source of these receptors: a female donor with Graves disease.

This clonotype came up many times. The V call is TRBV5-1, the J call TRBJ1-2, with 8 bases fitting TRBD1. Germline CDR1 reads SGHRS; CDR2 reads YFSETQ. The CDR3 is 15 residues long. V dropped 3 bases and J dropped 4; count of bases not matched to a gene: 8. The CDR3 region has the DNA TGCGCCAGCAGCTCGACAGGGGATCTTGGCTATGGCTACACCTTC. It is translated as CASSSTGDLGYGYTF.

V and J are TRBV7-9 and TRBJ2-7, with 8 nucleotides matching TRBD2. Germline-derived CDR1 and CDR2 are SEHNR and FQNEAQ (reference sequence). Losses at the gene ends were 1 base for V and 3 bases for J; bases not matched to a gene: 20. The CDR3 is 20 residues long. CDR3 DNA sequence: TGTGCCAGCAGCTTAGGGGGCCCGCCGGGAAAGCGGGGGCGAGGCTACGAGCAGTACTTC. As protein: CASSLGGPPGKRGRGYEQYF. The full variable domain, rest sourced from reference TRBV7-9 and TRBJ2-7, is DTGVSQNPRHKITKRGQNVTFRCDPISEHNRLYWYRQTLGQGPEFLTYFQNEAQLEKSRLLSDRFSAERPKGSFSTLEIQRTEQGDSAMYLCASSLGGPPGKRGRGYEQYFGPGTRLTVT.

The chain is built from TRBV24-1 and TRBJ2-2; 10 positions match TRBD2. J lost 6 bases, V lost 1 base, and 4 bases had no gene match. The CDR3 totals 16 residues. Germline loops: CDR1 KGHDR, CDR2 SFDVKD. CDR3 nucleotide sequence: TGTGCCACCAGTGATTTTTATAGCGGGAGGTCCGGGGAGCTGTTTTTT. It codes for CATSDFYSGRSGELFF.

This clonotype was counted at least ten times. V gene TRBV28 combines with J gene TRBJ1-5; a weak D match, TRBD1 (6 bases). The CDR3 consists of 17 residues. Germline V CDR1 and CDR2: MDHEN, SYDVKM. V was pared by 5 bases and J by 3 bases, with 20 bases between. CDR3 amino acids: CASSPLRAGVYNQPQHF. Here the CDR3 DNA reads TGTGCCAGCAGTCCCCTCCGGGCAGGGGTATACAATCAGCCCCAGCATTTT.

This clonotype has a count of ten or more. This chain joins TRBV10-3 and TRBJ1-6; D not certain. The CDR3 runs to 13 residues. V was cut by 2 bases and J by 7 bases, with 6 bases left in between. CDR1 is ENHRY and CDR2 is SYGVKD in the germline V gene. The CDR3 DNA is TGTGCCATCAGTGAGGAGGCCAATTCACCCCTCCACTTT. This gives the protein CAISEEANSPLHF.